This record looks at one T cell receptor beta chain sequence and its context. The sample contains more than one DNA sequence encoding this CDR3. The record originates from a study of shared clonotypes between healthy human individuals. As defined, naive CD8 cells were CD45RO-negative and positively selected for CCR7, with terminally differentiated effector memory CD45RA+ cells excluded. Among the donors, all were Caucasian adults who lived in Nashville, Tennessee. The method was immunoSEQ multiplex PCR; TCRdb's version includes in-frame clones alone and lacks a portion of them. The table records about 800,000 clones, around 96% of them present only once. This CDR3 has 14 residues. Germline CDR1 and CDR2: SGHAT and FQDESV (reference sequence). Trimming removed 6 bases at V and 5 bases at J, with 16 bases between.

The sequence was collected from a man aged 25-45 years in good health. The chain links TRBV11-1 to TRBJ2-5; D may match TRBD1 or TRBD2 (5 bases each). Sequencing was done on a sample of naive CD8+ T cells sorted from blood. The chain's CDR3 is CASSLRHGAETQYF. The CDR3 nucleotides are TGTGCCAGCAGTTTAAGGCACGGGGCCGAGACCCAGTACTTC.